This TCR beta chain was documented in a study of blood T cell repertoires in COVID-19 (TCRdb year 2020). For context, the study as a whole: The collaborator samples originated in the United States, Italy and Spain and spanned the acute and convalescent phases of COVID-19. The material from the prospective study consisted of cDNA or gDNA derived from T cells, B-cell-depleted T cells, or PBMCs. The dataset comprised deeply sampled blood TCRbeta repertoires from subjects exposed to, actively infected with, or recovered from COVID-19. The repertoires were made available in a free public database intended to serve as a resource for research on the immune response to SARS-CoV-2. Samples were obtained from the ongoing ImmuneRACE study (first 160 participants) and from 1,254 subjects provided by 6 global collaborators. Sample metadata almost always included a de-identified subject ID, COVID-19 status, age in years and sex. Where available, HLA class I and class II types were taken from metadata supplied by the sample provider and were not determined by assay-based typing.

About this clone itself: Which antigen it targets is not known. Base quality data are lacking; no much larger clone is found one base away.

Each collaborating institution followed its own protocols to collect whole blood in K2EDTA tubes. Collaborator samples were shipped for TCRbeta analysis as frozen whole blood, isolated PBMCs, or DNA extracted from either sample type. The immunoSEQ Assay, a bias-controlled multiplex PCR, was used to amplify TCRbeta CDR3 regions from genomic DNA. For the original study's pipeline: Within the assay, amplification of reference gene primers was used to estimate how many nucleated cells each sample contained. Sequence reads were collapsed and filtered to measure the absolute abundance of every unique TCRbeta CDR3 rearrangement. Productive Simpson clonality was computed per sample as the square root of Simpson's diversity index over productive rearrangements. This immuneACCESS table, as held by TCRdb, lists in-frame sequences with V and J called but not all clones. Of the missing ones, under half trace to an unresolved V gene in checked studies; the others have no known cause. V and J calls and clone size are given by that table; D and trimming were obtained from the DNA. The sample has 140,000 to 150,000 clones on record, about 83% of them singletons. The ten largest clones add up to 16% of the sample.

On the study overall, not on this receptor specifically: Clinical and demographic metadata were provided uncurated, with the amount varying by source and participant.

The junction shows trimming of 0 bases on V and 2 bases on J, plus 8 bases between the germline ends. Reading from cysteine to phenylalanine, the CDR3 counts 14 amino acids. The retained sequence is limited to the CDR3, 42 bases, with the frame set at the first base. The sequencing input was peripheral blood. The V and J segments used are TRBV23-1 and TRBJ2-7; too little of a D gene remains to name it. TRBV23-1 has ORF status, its function being uncertain. This receptor was obtained from a man aged 45-65 years with acute or convalescent COVID-19. The sequence in DNA is TGCGCCAGCAGTCAATCGGGCAAGACCTACGAGCAGTACTTC. This sequence encodes CASSQSGKTYEQYF.